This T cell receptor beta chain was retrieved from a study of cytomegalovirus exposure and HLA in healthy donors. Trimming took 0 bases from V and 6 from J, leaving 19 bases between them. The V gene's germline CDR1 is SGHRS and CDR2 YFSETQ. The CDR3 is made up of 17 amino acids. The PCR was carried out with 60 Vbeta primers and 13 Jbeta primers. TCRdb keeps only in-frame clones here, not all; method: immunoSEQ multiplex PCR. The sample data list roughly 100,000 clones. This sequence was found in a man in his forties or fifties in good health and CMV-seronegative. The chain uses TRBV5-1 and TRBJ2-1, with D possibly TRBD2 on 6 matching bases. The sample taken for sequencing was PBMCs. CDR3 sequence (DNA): TGCGCCAGCAGCTTGGGCCTCGGGGCAAGCGGGTTCAATGAGCAGTTCTTC. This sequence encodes CASSLGLGASGFNEQFF.